What follows are 23 T cell receptor beta chains derived from one specimen sequenced in a study of PD-L1 blockade in urothelial cancer. The assay was immunoSEQ multiplex PCR, and TCRdb's table has in-frame clones only and misses some. The data contain tens of thousands of clones, more than 70% of them singletons. The sequenced sample was PBMCs, obtained around atezolizumab (anti-PD-L1) treatment. Receptors originate from a man over 45 with urothelial cancer.

The rearrangement links TRBV5-1 to TRBJ1-1, with a weak D call TRBD1 (6 bases). V lost 3 bases and J 5 bases, leaving 14 bases between the germline ends. CDR3 length equals 14 residues. Per the germline V gene, CDR1 is SGHRS and CDR2 is YFSETQ. This CDR3 reads CASSWGGGKTEAFF. The CDR3 DNA reads as TGCGCCAGCAGCTGGGGAGGGGGGAAGACTGAAGCTTTCTTT.

Concerning this clone: A read error may produce the germline difference seen at one junction end. Different DNA sequences within this sample yield the same CDR3. The chain has TRBV9 and TRBJ2-3; TRBD2 agrees at 8 bases. From germline, CDR1 is SGDLS and CDR2 YYNGEE. This CDR3 contains 15 residues. The CDR3 reads CASSVGAGGTDTQYF. Here the CDR3 DNA reads TGTGCCAGTAGCGTAGGGGCGGGAGGAACAGATACGCAGTATTTT.

This chain uses TRBV19 with TRBJ1-5; possible D gene TRBD1, 5 bases. Germline V gene data show CDR1 as LNHDA and CDR2 as SQIVND (reference sequence). Trimming cost V 8 bases and J 3 bases, with 14 bases left between them. The CDR3 covers 14 residues. The CDR3 sequence: CASSGLGTNQPQHF. CDR3 coding DNA: TGTGCCAGTTCGGGACTGGGAACCAATCAGCCCCAGCATTTT.

The rearrangement uses TRBV11-2 and TRBJ2-7; 10 nucleotides line up with TRBD2. Germline V gene data show CDR1 as SGHAT and CDR2 as FQNNGV. This CDR3 is 16 amino acids long. Unmatched junction bases numbered 12, after V lost 6 bases and J lost 4 bases. The CDR3 DNA is TGTGCCAGCAGTCAGCCCCTAGCGGGAGTGTCTTACGAGCAGTACTTC. Translating gives CASSQPLAGVSYEQYF.

This sequence joins TRBV4-1 and TRBJ1-2; D unclear. Trimming left V 0 bases short and J 8 bases short, with 19 bases between. CDR1 and CDR2 (germline): MGHRA, YSYEKL. The CDR3 consists of 16 residues. For the CDR3, the DNA is TGCGCCAGCAGCCAAGATCATGAGGTCAGTGTTTCCGGCTACACCTTC. Its protein product is CASSQDHEVSVSGYTF.

The chain couples TRBV9 to TRBJ2-5; 7 positions agree with TRBD2. Unmatched junction bases numbered 1, after V lost 0 bases and J lost 5 bases. Germline values: CDR1 SGDLS, CDR2 YYNGEE. CDR3 length equals 13 residues. Here the CDR3 DNA reads TGTGCCAGCAGCGTAGGCGGGAGCGAGACCCAGTACTTC. Amino acid sequence: CASSVGGSETQYF. Filled out from reference TRBV9 and TRBJ2-5, the complete variable domain reads DSGVTQTPKHLITATGQRVTLRCSPRSGDLSVYWYQQSLDQGLQFLIQYYNGEERAKGNILERFSAQQFPDLHSELNLSSLELGDSALYFCASSVGGSETQYFGPGTRLLVL.

The chain recombines TRBV9 with TRBJ2-1; tentative D call: TRBD2 (6 bases). Germline lookup yields CDR1 SGDLS and CDR2 YYNGEE. With 3 bases removed from V and 7 bases from J, the gap between germline ends came to 17 bases. This CDR3 has 15 amino acids. As DNA, the CDR3 is TGTGCCAGCAGCGGATCTAGCGAGGGGTGGAATGAGCAGTTCTTC. This codes for CASSGSSEGWNEQFF.

V usage is TRBV28 and J usage is TRBJ1-1; tentatively, D is TRBD1 (6 bases). CDR3 length: 14 amino acids. V lost 7 bases and J lost 4, with 16 bases in between. From germline, CDR1 is MDHEN and CDR2 SYDVKM. The CDR3: CASTPGQGSTEAFF. In nucleotides, the CDR3 is TGTGCCAGCACCCCGGGACAAGGATCCACTGAAGCTTTCTTT.

The chain combines TRBV7-8 with TRBJ2-3; 9 bases are a match to TRBD2. V lost 5 bases, J lost 1 base, and 4 bases stayed unmatched. The CDR3 consists of 15 residues. CDR1 and CDR2 (germline): SGHVS, FQNEAQ. The CDR3 DNA sequence: TGTGCCAGCAGCGTGCGGGAGGGCCGCACAGATACGCAGTATTTT. It is translated as CASSVREGRTDTQYF.

V and J are TRBV19 and TRBJ1-2; D call uncertain. Germline values: CDR1 LNHDA, CDR2 SQIVND (reference sequence). The CDR3 sequence is 13 residues long. With 6 bases removed from V and 7 bases from J, the gap between germline ends came to 15 bases. CDR3 loop: CASRGLQSGGYTF. The CDR3 nucleotides read TGTGCCAGTAGAGGTTTGCAGAGCGGTGGCTACACCTTC.

This clone was observed a few times. This rearrangement joins TRBV6-5 to TRBJ1-6; D possibly corresponds to TRBD1 (5 bases). Trimming took off 2 bases at V and 4 bases at J, with 6 bases between the two ends. The CDR3 loop spans 14 amino acids. Germline lookup yields CDR1 MNHEY and CDR2 SVGAGI. The CDR3: CASSYDRYNSPLHF. CDR3 DNA sequence: TGTGCCAGCAGTTACGACAGATATAATTCACCCCTCCACTTT.

This sequence joins TRBV27 and TRBJ2-5; D not resolved. Between the trimmed V and J ends, which lost 4 bases and 2 bases, there was a span of 5 bases. The CDR3 sequence is 12 residues long. Germline lookup yields CDR1 MNHEY and CDR2 SMNVEV (reference sequence). CDR3: CASSSRQETQYF. DNA for the CDR3: TGTGCCAGCAGTTCCCGTCAAGAGACCCAGTACTTC.

This sequence joins TRBV2 and TRBJ2-3; D is ambiguous. With 7 bases removed from V and 1 base from J, the gap between germline ends came to 9 bases. Per germline, CDR1 SNHLY and CDR2 FYNNEI. The CDR3 runs 13 residues. The CDR3 DNA is TGTGCCAGCACTATTGAGGGCACAGATACGCAGTATTTT. Its translation: CASTIEGTDTQYF.

This clone is a singleton in its sample. The V gene is TRBV5-6, the J gene TRBJ2-7; a weak D match, TRBD2 (6 bases). Trimming stripped 2 bases from V and 6 bases from J, with 12 bases between. Germline CDR1 reads SGHDT; CDR2 reads YYEEEE. The CDR3 runs 13 residues. CDR3 nucleotides: TGTGCCAGCAGCTTAGCGGGTGCTAGCGAGCAGTACTTC. As protein: CASSLAGASEQYF.

The rearrangement joins TRBV7-8 to TRBJ2-1, with 10 positions matching TRBD2. Germline trimming cut 8 bases from V and 9 bases from J; bases unmatched to any gene: 13. The CDR3 is 15 amino acids. Germline values: CDR1 SGHVS, CDR2 FQNEAQ. The CDR3 here is CASQRGDSGRSEQFF. The CDR3 DNA is TGTGCCAGCCAACGCGGGGATAGCGGGAGGAGTGAGCAGTTCTTC.

The chain joins TRBV28 to TRBJ2-1, with D perhaps TRBD1 (5 bases). The CDR3 consists of 15 residues. Germline values: CDR1 MDHEN, CDR2 SYDVKM. V lost 2 bases to trimming and J lost 0 bases, with 8 bases between them. CDR3 residues: CASSLVDNSYNEQFF. CDR3 sequence (DNA): TGTGCCAGCAGTTTAGTGGACAACTCCTACAATGAGCAGTTCTTC.

The chain has TRBV13 and TRBJ2-7, with 11 bases aligning to TRBD1. Germline V CDR1 and CDR2: PRHDT, FYEKMQ (reference sequence). V lost 5 bases and J lost 3; bases outside the gene matches: 6. The CDR3 is made up of 15 amino acids. In DNA, the CDR3 is TGTGCCAGCAGCAATCCGGACAGGGGGCTCTACGAGCAGTACTTC. It encodes CASSNPDRGLYEQYF.

The rearrangement joins TRBV7-9 to TRBJ2-2; 7 bases agree with TRBD2. Per the germline V gene, CDR1 is SEHNR and CDR2 is FQNEAQ (reference sequence). The CDR3 contains 15 residues. Unmatched junction bases numbered 5, after V lost 6 bases and J lost 1 base. The CDR3 sequence: CASRSGGENTGELFF. The DNA of the CDR3 is TGTGCCAGCAGATCGGGGGGAGAGAACACCGGGGAGCTGTTTTTT. The full variable domain, rest sourced from reference TRBV7-9 and TRBJ2-2, is DTGVSQNPRHKITKRGQNVTFRCDPISEHNRLYWYRQTLGQGPEFLTYFQNEAQLEKSRLLSDRFSAERPKGSFSTLEIQRTEQGDSAMYLCASRSGGENTGELFFGEGSRLTVL.

The V and J genes are TRBV7-9 and TRBJ1-3, with D possibly being TRBD1 (5 bases). The germline V gene encodes CDR1 SEHNR and CDR2 FQNEAQ (reference sequence). V was shortened by 3 bases and J by 2 bases, with 11 bases between the two germline ends. CDR3 length equals 15 residues. The CDR3 reads CASSFARTTGNTIYF. The CDR3 bases are TGTGCCAGCAGCTTCGCGCGGACAACTGGAAACACCATATATTTT.

The chain joins TRBV11-2 to TRBJ1-2, with D unclear. V lost 1 base, J lost 6 bases, and 9 bases lay in between. The germline V gene has CDR1 SGHAT and CDR2 FQNNGV. The CDR3 has 13 residues. This chain's CDR3 is CASSLAVLNGYTF. The CDR3 DNA follows: TGTGCCAGCAGCTTAGCGGTGCTTAATGGCTACACCTTC.

This clone appeared a single time. V is TRBV5-6 and J is TRBJ2-7, with a tentative D call TRBD2 (7 bases). Germline V gene data show CDR1 as SGHDT and CDR2 as YYEEEE. The CDR3 has 14 amino acids. Deletions cut 0 bases from V and 5 bases from J, with 12 bases between. The CDR3 region is CASSLVGGEDEQYF. The CDR3 DNA follows: TGTGCCAGCAGCTTGGTAGGGGGGGAGGACGAGCAGTACTTC. The full variable domain, completed using reference TRBV5-6 and TRBJ2-7, is DAGVTQSPTHLIKTRGQQVTLRCSPKSGHDTVSWYQQALGQGPQFIFQYYEEEERQRGNFPDRFSGHQFPNYSSELNVNALLLGDSALYLCASSLVGGEDEQYFGPGTRLTVT.

This chain joins TRBV7-2 and TRBJ2-7; 12 nucleotides agree with TRBD2. V dropped 5 bases and J dropped 7; count of bases not matched to a gene: 12. CDR3 length: 16 amino acids. Germline-derived CDR1 and CDR2 are SGHTA and FQGNSA. In DNA form, the CDR3 reads TGTGCCAGCAGCGCAAGACTAGCGGGAGAGGTTGGGGAGCAGTACTTC. Translating it yields CASSARLAGEVGEQYF.

This chain joins TRBV29-1 and TRBJ1-3, with TRBD1 identical over 9 bases. The CDR3 has 13 residues. Trimming took 6 bases from V and 3 from J; bases not matched to a gene: 3. CDR1 and CDR2 (germline): SQVTM, ANQGSEA. CDR3 loop: CSVETGGGNTIYF. In nucleotides, the CDR3 is TGCAGCGTCGAGACAGGGGGTGGAAACACCATATATTTT.